This is a list of T cell receptor beta chains from one sample in a study of shared clonotypes between healthy human individuals. Generated by immunoSEQ multiplex PCR, the TCRdb table keeps only in-frame clones and is missing some. Here the sample spans just over 2,000,000 clones, 90% to 95% being singletons. The sample taken for sequencing was naive CD4+ T cells sorted from blood. The receptors stem from a man between 18 and 29 years old in good health. Each CDR3 is given with its conserved first and last residue.

v_gene	j_gene	CDR3aa
TRBV6-1	TRBJ1-1	CASFGTRGTFEAFF
TRBV6-5	TRBJ2-3	CASTPRGSSTDTQYF
TRBV6-5	TRBJ1-6	CASSYSLSGRHSPLHF
TRBV13	TRBJ1-2	CASSLSGDDYGYTF
TRBV5-1	TRBJ2-7	CASSLPGASEQYF
TRBV30	TRBJ2-6	CAWSPIVSGANVLTF
TRBV6-6	TRBJ1-2	CASTLDEGRPRGYTF
TRBV7-9	TRBJ2-5	CASSGLSGTQYF
TRBV10-2	TRBJ2-5	CASLLAGAETQYF
TRBV7-2	TRBJ1-1	CASNRDRGNTEAFF
TRBV6-5	TRBJ1-4	CASSAGGATNEKLFF
TRBV28	TRBJ2-3	CASSPRGKTDTQYF
TRBV7-3	TRBJ2-1	CASSLRLAAASDEQFF
TRBV13	TRBJ1-6	CASSVRDTYSPLHF
TRBV7-9	TRBJ2-7	CASSSGGPYEQYF
TRBV30	TRBJ1-2	CAWRDRGRSDYGYTF
TRBV2	TRBJ1-2	CASSPPGRSDYGYTF
TRBV12-5	TRBJ2-7	CASGLVLGDRGVEQYF
TRBV7-9	TRBJ2-5	CASSPARPPLNTQYF
TRBV5-1	TRBJ2-2	CASSLDTSRGSGELFF
TRBV29-1	TRBJ1-2	CSAEEGAYGYTF
TRBV4-2	TRBJ1-2	CASSQDSGTRGYTF
TRBV27	TRBJ1-2	CASSPRQGARYYGYTF
TRBV27	TRBJ2-1	CASSSFPSGNHEQFF
TRBV5-4	TRBJ1-6	CASSFPGQNSPLHF
TRBV6-5	TRBJ2-5	CASSYQGQIETQYF
TRBV18	TRBJ1-4	CASSPRSFNEKLFF
TRBV27	TRBJ1-2	CASRAPGSPIGGGYTF